What follows are 24 T cell receptor beta chains derived from one specimen sequenced in a study of T cell responses to AZD1222 COVID-19 vaccine. The data were produced by immunoSEQ multiplex PCR, yet TCRdb's version contains in-frame clones alone and is incomplete. This sample has about 180,000 clones, with approximately 90% found just once. Sequenced here: peripheral blood, sampled on day 0 of AZD1222 vaccination. The source is an adult in good health.

CDR3 amino acids: CASSLDPLSSGNTIYF. CDR3 DNA: TGTGCCAGCAGTTTAGACCCACTCAGCTCTGGAAACACCATATATTTT. The genes are TRBV28 and TRBJ1-3; D unresolved. Germline CDR1 and CDR2: MDHEN and SYDVKM. Between the trimmed V and J ends, which lost 2 bases and 0 bases, there was a span of 11 bases. The CDR3 loop spans 16 amino acids.

This clone appeared a single time. This rearrangement joins TRBV19 to TRBJ2-2; 10 nucleotides agree with TRBD1. The CDR3 loop spans 16 amino acids. After removal of 3 bases from V and 3 bases from J, the junction contained 4 bases not matched to a gene. Germline-derived CDR1 and CDR2 are LNHDA and SQIVND (reference sequence). CDR3 coding DNA: TGTGCCAGTAGTATCCTAGGGACAGGGGACACCGGGGAGCTGTTTTTT. It is translated as CASSILGTGDTGELFF.

The V and J genes are TRBV5-1 and TRBJ2-1; D unclear. The germline V gene encodes CDR1 SGHRS and CDR2 YFSETQ. Trimming left V 2 bases short and J 2 bases short, with 11 bases between. The CDR3 is made up of 15 amino acids. Written as DNA, the CDR3 is TGCGCCAGCAGCTTAGGAACAGCTACCTACAATGAGCAGTTCTTC. It yields the protein CASSLGTATYNEQFF. The full variable domain, with the rest looked up from reference TRBV5-1 and TRBJ2-1, is KAGVTQTPRYLIKTRGQQVTLSCSPISGHRSVSWYQQTPGQGLQFLFEYFSETQRNKGNFPGRFSGRQFSNSRSEMNVSTLELGDSALYLCASSLGTATYNEQFFGPGTRLTVL.

This chain connects TRBV7-9 to TRBJ1-2; D gene ambiguous. V lost 2 bases to trimming and J lost 0 bases, with 10 bases between them. The V gene's germline CDR1 is SEHNR and CDR2 FQNEAQ (reference sequence). The CDR3 covers 15 residues. The CDR3 DNA reads TGTGCCAGCAGCTTACGGCCTTTTGCTAACTATGGCTACACCTTC. Protein: CASSLRPFANYGYTF.

The chain carries TRBV28 and TRBJ1-1; D not certain. From germline, CDR1 is MDHEN and CDR2 SYDVKM. The CDR3 runs 15 residues. Deletions cut 6 bases from V and 0 bases from J, with 14 bases between. CDR3 DNA sequence: TGTGCCAGCAGATTCCGGGGAGGGTTGAACACTGAAGCTTTCTTT. This translates into CASRFRGGLNTEAFF.

CDR3 DNA: TGTGCCAGCAGCTTACTGTCAGGGTTCGGAAATGAGCAGTTCTTC. It codes for CASSLLSGFGNEQFF. The V call is TRBV7-9, the J call TRBJ2-1, with a possible D match to TRBD1 (5 bases). V lost 2 bases, J lost 7 bases, and 15 bases lay in between. Germline V gene data show CDR1 as SEHNR and CDR2 as FQNEAQ (reference sequence). This CDR3 has 15 amino acids.

The V gene is TRBV7-3, the J gene TRBJ2-1, with D possibly being TRBD1 or TRBD2 (5 bases each). Germline values: CDR1 SGHTA, CDR2 FQGTGA. The CDR3 contains 14 residues. V lost 2 bases to trimming and J lost 7 bases, with 12 bases between them. CDR3 amino acids: CASSLGGILNEQFF. In nucleotides, the CDR3 is TGTGCCAGCAGCTTAGGGGGAATTTTAAATGAGCAGTTCTTC. Based on the CDR3 plus reference TRBV7-3 and TRBJ2-1, the full variable domain is GAGVSQTPSNKVTEKGKYVELRCDPISGHTALYWYRQSLGQGPEFLIYFQGTGAADDSGLPNDRFFAVRPEGSVSTLKIQRTERGDSAVYLCASSLGGILNEQFFGPGTRLTVL.

The rearrangement uses TRBV11-2 and TRBJ1-1; TRBD1 matches 8 bases. Germline values: CDR1 SGHAT, CDR2 FQNNGV. The trim removed 3 bases at V and 4 bases at J, leaving 7 bases unmatched. The CDR3 has 15 amino acids. The CDR3 DNA sequence: TGTGCCAGCAGCTTCACAGGGGGGACGGGCACTGAAGCTTTCTTT. It yields the protein CASSFTGGTGTEAFF.

The rearrangement links TRBV11-2 to TRBJ1-3; unclear D gene. This CDR3 comprises 13 residues. Trimming stripped 3 bases from V and 4 bases from J, with 7 bases between. Per the germline V gene, CDR1 is SGHAT and CDR2 is FQNNGV. In DNA form, the CDR3 reads TGTGCCAGCAGCTTTGGAAAAGGAAACACCATATATTTT. Protein product: CASSFGKGNTIYF.

The genes are TRBV7-2 and TRBJ2-5; D may be TRBD1 (6 bases). The CDR3 covers 14 residues. Germline V lookup: CDR1 SGHTA, CDR2 FQGNSA. The ends were cut back, 5 bases at V and 2 bases at J, with 12 bases in the middle. This CDR3 is CASSTGTTQETQYF. CDR3 coding DNA: TGTGCCAGCAGCACAGGGACGACTCAAGAGACCCAGTACTTC.

CDR3 sequence: CATSRRDGGYTF. The CDR3 nucleotides are TGTGCCACCAGCAGGAGGGACGGCGGCTACACCTTC. The rearrangement uses TRBV15 and TRBJ1-2, with D possibly matching TRBD1 (5 bases). Germline CDR1 reads LNHNV; CDR2 reads YYDKDF (reference sequence). Between the trimmed V and J ends, which lost 3 bases and 8 bases, there was a span of 10 bases. This CDR3 contains 12 residues.

As regards this clone: Mismatch with germline at one junction end may stem from a read error. V usage is TRBV4-1 and J usage is TRBJ2-7, with D possibly called TRBD1 or TRBD2 (5 bases each). The CDR3 extends over 16 amino acids. Germline V gives CDR1 MGHRA, CDR2 YSYEKL. CDR3: CATSRHPGRESYEQYF. Here the CDR3 DNA reads TGCGCCACCAGCCGACACCCTGGCAGGGAGTCCTACGAGCAGTACTTC.

This chain connects TRBV5-6 to TRBJ2-2; D is undetermined. The CDR3 runs 14 residues. Deletions cut 5 bases from V and 7 bases from J, with 15 bases between. Germline CDR1 and CDR2: SGHDT and YYEEEE. CDR3 loop: CASRRGIDIGELFF. The CDR3 DNA reads TGTGCCAGCAGGCGTGGAATAGACATCGGGGAGCTGTTTTTT.

V and J are TRBV19 and TRBJ2-4, with 7 bases matching TRBD1. Germline V CDR1 and CDR2: LNHDA, SQIVND (reference sequence). The CDR3 sequence is 15 residues long. With V trimmed by 4 bases and J by 4 bases, 7 bases remained unmatched. The CDR3 sequence is CASSTAKGQKNIQYF. The CDR3 coding sequence is TGTGCCAGTAGTACAGCGAAGGGACAGAAAAACATTCAGTACTTC.

CDR3 in amino acids: CASSLPTGSLHF. The DNA of the CDR3 is TGTGCCAGCAGTTTACCGACAGGTTCCCTCCACTTT. The chain employs TRBV28 and TRBJ1-6, with D tentatively TRBD1 (6 bases). V was pared by 2 bases and J by 14 bases, with 10 bases between. CDR3 size: 12 residues. Per the germline V gene, CDR1 is MDHEN and CDR2 is SYDVKM.

This chain uses TRBV3-1 (or the pseudogene TRBV3-2) with TRBJ1-1; D unclear. The germline V gene has CDR1 LGHDT and CDR2 YNNKEL (reference sequence). The V and J ends lost 1 base and 5 bases respectively, with 11 bases between them. The CDR3 runs 14 residues. The CDR3 region is CASSQASRGTEAFF. The CDR3 region has the DNA TGTGCCAGCAGCCAAGCCTCGCGCGGGACTGAAGCTTTCTTT.

The genes are TRBV15 and TRBJ1-2, with a possible D match to TRBD1 (6 bases). V was trimmed by 1 base and J by 3 bases, leaving 12 bases between them. Germline V CDR1 and CDR2: LNHNV, YYDKDF (reference sequence). The length of the CDR3 is 15 residues. The CDR3 sequence is CATSRVPGEDYGYTF. The CDR3 bases are TGTGCCACCAGCAGAGTGCCAGGGGAGGACTATGGCTACACCTTC.

This clone was detected a few times. The chain uses TRBV5-6 and TRBJ1-1; D unclear. Germline V CDR1 and CDR2: SGHDT, YYEEEE. The V gene lost 0 bases and the J gene lost 0 bases, with 3 bases spanning the gap. CDR3 length: 13 residues. The CDR3 loop reads CASSLDMNTEAFF. CDR3 in DNA: TGTGCCAGCAGCTTGGACATGAACACTGAAGCTTTCTTT.

This sequence joins TRBV28 and TRBJ2-5, with D maybe TRBD1 (5 bases). CDR1 is MDHEN, CDR2 SYDVKM, per germline. V was cut by 6 bases and J by 1 base, with 18 bases left in between. CDR3 length: 16 residues. The CDR3 here is CASRAPRVWPQETQYF. In nucleotides, the CDR3 is TGTGCCAGCAGGGCCCCCAGGGTTTGGCCCCAAGAGACCCAGTACTTC.

The chain has TRBV5-5 and TRBJ2-2; TRBD1 aligns across 9 bases. CDR1 and CDR2 (germline): SGHKS, YYEKEE (reference sequence). Trimming at V came to 4 bases and at J to 8 bases, leaving 15 bases not matched to a gene. The CDR3 runs to 17 residues. This chain's CDR3 is CASSPTGTGTLRGELFF. CDR3 bases: TGTGCCAGCAGCCCGACCGGGACAGGGACGTTAAGGGGGGAGCTGTTTTTT.

This clone was seen only once. The chain couples TRBV28 to TRBJ1-2; possible D gene TRBD1, 5 bases. V lost 11 bases, J lost 8 bases, and 21 bases lay in between. The CDR3 spans 13 residues. Germline values: CDR1 MDHEN, CDR2 SYDVKM. This CDR3 is CAGKDWGGGGYTF. The CDR3, as DNA: TGTGCCGGCAAGGATTGGGGCGGAGGAGGCTACACCTTC.

The rearrangement links TRBV4-1 to TRBJ2-7; 10 bases match TRBD2. The V segment lost 4 bases and the J segment 4 bases; nucleotides outside the gene matches: 7. Per the germline V gene, CDR1 is MGHRA and CDR2 is YSYEKL. This CDR3 spans 15 amino acids. The CDR3 nucleotides read TGCGCCAGCAGCCTATCTAGCGGGGGCCTGTACGAGCAGTACTTC. Translation: CASSLSSGGLYEQYF.

This clone is a singleton in its sample. V is TRBV5-6 and J is TRBJ2-1; TRBD2 agrees at 11 bases. V lost 0 bases and J lost 4; bases outside the gene matches: 9. The length of the CDR3 is 18 residues. Per the germline V gene, CDR1 is SGHDT and CDR2 is YYEEEE. The CDR3 DNA is TGTGCCAGCAGCTTGGTTGGGCTAGCGGGGGGCCAGTACAATGAGCAGTTCTTC. This translates into CASSLVGLAGGQYNEQFF.

The V call is TRBV6-5, the J call TRBJ1-1, with D uncertain. Germline V gene lookup returns CDR1 MNHEY and CDR2 SVGAGI. The CDR3 is made up of 13 amino acids. V lost 8 bases to trimming and J lost 1 base, with 11 bases between them. DNA of the CDR3: TGTGCCAGCGGGAGGACGGAGAACACTGAAGCTTTCTTT. The encoded protein is CASGRTENTEAFF.